The T cell receptor beta chain under discussion was sequenced for a study of T-cell memory formation after mild COVID-19. For the study at large: TCR clustering was largely donor specific.

Comments on this clonotype: What it binds is not known.

TCRdb passed the 5' RACE reads through MiXCR, listing each CDR3 protein once. This table has 170,000 or so distinct CDR3 sequences, about a fifth appearing once. CDR1 and CDR2 from the germline V gene are SGHRS and YFSETQ. V was shortened by 3 bases and J by 1 base, with 10 bases between the two germline ends. The CDR3 contains 14 residues. Whole-study findings and limits: Cross-reactive memory seemingly joined, as some responding clones were found in pre-infection memory. Contracting CD4+ clones lay largely in CM and EM, with CD8+ ones residing in EMRA.

The TCR comes from an adult woman who had mild COVID-19 (a few samples of this study predate the infection). Cell type and time point are not known. The chain employs TRBV5-1 and TRBJ1-1; no firm D call. Sample: PBMCs or a T cell subset sorted from them (not recorded which). DNA of the CDR3: TGCGCCAGCAGCTCCGATCAGCGGAACACTGAAGCTTTCTTT. It codes for CASSSDQRNTEAFF.